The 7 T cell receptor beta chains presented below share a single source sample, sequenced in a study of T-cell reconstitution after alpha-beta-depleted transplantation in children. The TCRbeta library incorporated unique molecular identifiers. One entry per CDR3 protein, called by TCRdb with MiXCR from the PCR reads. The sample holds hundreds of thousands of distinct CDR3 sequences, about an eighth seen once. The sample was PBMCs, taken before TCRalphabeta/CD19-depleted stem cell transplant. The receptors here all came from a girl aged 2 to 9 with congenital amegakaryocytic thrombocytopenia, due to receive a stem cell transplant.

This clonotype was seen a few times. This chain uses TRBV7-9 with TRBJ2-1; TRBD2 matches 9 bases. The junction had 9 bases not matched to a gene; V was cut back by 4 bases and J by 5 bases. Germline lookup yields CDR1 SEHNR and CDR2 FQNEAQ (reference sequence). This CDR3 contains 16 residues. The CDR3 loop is CASSWLGGGRDNEQFF. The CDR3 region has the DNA TGTGCCAGCAGCTGGCTTGGTGGCGGGAGGGACAATGAGCAGTTCTTC.

CDR3 coding DNA: TGCGCCAGCAGCTTGGGGGTCACTAGCGGGAGGTCTTACGAGCAGTACTTC. Amino acid sequence: CASSLGVTSGRSYEQYF. This chain uses TRBV5-1 with TRBJ2-7; 12 nucleotides agree with TRBD2. Germline V CDR1 and CDR2: SGHRS, YFSETQ. V lost 0 bases and J lost 4; bases outside the gene matches: 8. CDR3 length: 17 amino acids.

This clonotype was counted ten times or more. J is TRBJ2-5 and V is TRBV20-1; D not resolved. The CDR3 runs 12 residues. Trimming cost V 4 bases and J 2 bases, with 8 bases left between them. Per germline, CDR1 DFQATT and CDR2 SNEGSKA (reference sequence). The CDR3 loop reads CSAKGFQETQYF. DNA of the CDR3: TGCAGTGCTAAGGGCTTTCAAGAGACCCAGTACTTC.

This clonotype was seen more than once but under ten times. In nucleotides, the CDR3 is TGTGCCAGCAGTTTAGCGGCTAATAATTCACCCCTCCACTTT. The encoded protein is CASSLAANNSPLHF. V is TRBV12-3 or TRBV12-4 and J is TRBJ1-6; D unresolved. The length of the CDR3 is 14 residues. Trimming removed 0 bases at V and 5 bases at J, with 5 bases between.

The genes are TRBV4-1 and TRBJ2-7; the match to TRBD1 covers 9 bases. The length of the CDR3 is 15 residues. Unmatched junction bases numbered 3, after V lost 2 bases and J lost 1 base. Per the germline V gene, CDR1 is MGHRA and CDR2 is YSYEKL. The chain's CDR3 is CASSQPGQGSYEQYF. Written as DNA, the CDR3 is TGCGCCAGCAGCCAACCGGGACAGGGATCCTACGAGCAGTACTTC.

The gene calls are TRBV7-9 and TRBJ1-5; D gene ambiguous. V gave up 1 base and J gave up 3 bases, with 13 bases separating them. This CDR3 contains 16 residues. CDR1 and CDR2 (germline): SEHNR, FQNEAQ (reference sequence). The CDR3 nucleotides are TGTGCCAGCAGCTTAGGACTCACGGGGAACAATCAGCCCCAGCATTTT. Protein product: CASSLGLTGNNQPQHF.

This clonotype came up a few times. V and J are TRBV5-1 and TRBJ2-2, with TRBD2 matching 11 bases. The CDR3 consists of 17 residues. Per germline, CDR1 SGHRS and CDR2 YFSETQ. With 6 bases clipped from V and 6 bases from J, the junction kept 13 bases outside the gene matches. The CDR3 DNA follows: TGCGCCAGCACCCTCGGAATAGCGGGAGGGCCGTCCGGGGAGCTGTTTTTT. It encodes CASTLGIAGGPSGELFF.